Presented here are 17 T cell receptor beta chains from one specimen sequenced in a study of cytomegalovirus exposure and HLA in healthy donors. Generated by immunoSEQ multiplex PCR, the TCRdb table keeps only in-frame clones and is missing some. Among about 250,000 clones, more than 75% were seen once, and the ten largest hold about 12%. The sequenced material came from PBMCs. The receptor source for this set is a man aged 18 to 29 in good health and CMV-seropositive.

The DNA of the CDR3 is TGTGCCAGCAGCTTGACCCAGTACGAGCAGTACTTC. Protein sequence: CASSLTQYEQYF. This rearrangement joins TRBV5-6 to TRBJ2-7; D unclear. The CDR3 runs to 12 residues. Per the germline V gene, CDR1 is SGHDT and CDR2 is YYEEEE. The V end was cut by 1 base, the J end by 4 bases, with 6 bases between. Supplemented by reference TRBV5-6 and TRBJ2-7, the full variable domain reads DAGVTQSPTHLIKTRGQQVTLRCSPKSGHDTVSWYQQALGQGPQFIFQYYEEEERQRGNFPDRFSGHQFPNYSSELNVNALLLGDSALYLCASSLTQYEQYFGPGTRLTVT.

The chain has TRBV28 and TRBJ2-6; 7 bases fit TRBD1. Germline-derived CDR1 and CDR2 are MDHEN and SYDVKM. The CDR3 is 17 amino acids. Trimming at V came to 0 bases and at J to 4 bases, leaving 6 bases not matched to a gene. The CDR3 reads CASSLWVGGDGANVLTF. In DNA, the CDR3 is TGTGCCAGCAGTTTATGGGTAGGGGGCGACGGGGCCAACGTCCTGACTTTC.

The chain uses TRBV7-6 and TRBJ2-1; TRBD2 agrees at 13 bases. The V gene's germline CDR1 is SGHVS and CDR2 FNYEAQ. The V gene end was trimmed by 0 bases and the J gene end by 12 bases; junction bases not matched to a gene: 5. The CDR3 is made up of 15 amino acids. Here the CDR3 reads CASSLATSGRAGQFF. The CDR3 nucleotides read TGTGCCAGCAGCTTAGCAACTAGCGGGAGGGCCGGGCAGTTCTTC.

V and J are TRBV18 and TRBJ1-3; D not resolved. In germline, CDR1 is KGHSH, CDR2 LQKENI. CDR3 size: 14 residues. Trimming removed 2 bases from V and 0 bases from J, with 5 bases in between. CDR3 region: CASSPDYSGNTIYF. DNA of the CDR3: TGTGCCAGCTCACCAGACTACTCTGGAAACACCATATATTTT.

The chain is built from TRBV5-1 and TRBJ2-5; no clear D. The CDR3 spans 14 residues. V was pared by 8 bases and J by 3 bases, with 17 bases between. Germline CDR1 is SGHRS and CDR2 is YFSETQ. In nucleotides, the CDR3 is TGCGCCAGTGGATTTTATGGCCCGAAAGAGACCCAGTACTTC. This translates into CASGFYGPKETQYF.

This clone showed up just once. The CDR3 DNA follows: TGCAGCGTGTCGAAGAGCGGGAGAGGGAACGGGGAGCTGTTTTTT. It specifies CSVSKSGRGNGELFF. The chain employs TRBV29-1 and TRBJ2-2, with 8 bases lining up with TRBD2. In germline, CDR1 is SQVTM, CDR2 ANQGSEA. The CDR3 spans 15 residues. J was trimmed by 7 bases and V by 6 bases; bases with no gene match: 13.

The chain employs TRBV29-1 and TRBJ2-7; TRBD2 matches 11 bases. The CDR3 consists of 15 residues. Trimming at V came to 7 bases and at J to 0 bases, leaving 8 bases not matched to a gene. Looked up from germline, CDR1 is SQVTM and CDR2 is ANQGSEA. CDR3 bases: TGCAGCGCCAGGACTAGCGGGTATTACTCCTACGAGCAGTACTTC. Its translation: CSARTSGYYSYEQYF.

The V call is TRBV28, the J call TRBJ2-7; the D gene is possibly TRBD1 (5 bases). Germline lookup yields CDR1 MDHEN and CDR2 SYDVKM. V shed 1 base and J shed 2 bases, with 12 bases lying between them. The CDR3 is made up of 15 amino acids. The CDR3 spells CASSLLSGSPYEQYF. The CDR3 DNA is TGTGCCAGCAGTTTATTGTCAGGGTCGCCCTACGAGCAGTACTTC.

The chain carries TRBV6-5 and TRBJ2-3; maybe TRBD2 (5 bases). Germline V gives CDR1 MNHEY, CDR2 SVGAGI. The CDR3 covers 12 residues. Trimming took 5 bases from V and 7 from J, leaving 10 bases between them. CDR3 protein: CASSHRGNTQYF. The CDR3 DNA follows: TGTGCCAGCAGTCACCGAGGGAATACGCAGTATTTT.

This clone was detected only a few times. This sample also contains other DNA sequences that code for the same CDR3. The chain joins TRBV5-1 to TRBJ2-7; D unclear. The CDR3 runs to 11 residues. The germline V gene encodes CDR1 SGHRS and CDR2 YFSETQ. Trimming removed 0 bases at V and 3 bases at J, with 1 base between. The CDR3 DNA follows: TGCGCCAGCAGCTTGGACTACGAGCAGTACTTC. Protein: CASSLDYEQYF.

The chain carries TRBV29-1 and TRBJ1-2; 7 nucleotides match TRBD1. Germline-derived CDR1 and CDR2 are SQVTM and ANQGSEA. This CDR3 region has 13 residues. V lost 6 bases to trimming and J lost 6 bases; unmatched junction nucleotides: 10. DNA of the CDR3: TGCAGCGTGCGGGGGGACAGACCTCATGGCTACACCTTC. It translates to CSVRGDRPHGYTF.

V gene TRBV9 combines with J gene TRBJ2-6; D call uncertain. V lost 0 bases and J lost 0, with 7 bases in between. Germline assignment: CDR1 SGDLS and CDR2 YYNGEE. The CDR3 runs 16 residues. The CDR3 DNA is TGTGCCAGCAGCGTAGCTATGAACTCTGGGGCCAACGTCCTGACTTTC. Its translation is CASSVAMNSGANVLTF.

This chain links TRBV14 with TRBJ1-2; D remains ambiguous. This CDR3 has 13 residues. Germline assignment: CDR1 SGHDN and CDR2 FVKESK. The V end was cut by 1 base, the J end by 6 bases, with 9 bases between. Written as DNA, the CDR3 is TGTGCCAGCAGCCAAGTGGGTAGGGATGGCTACACCTTC. It encodes CASSQVGRDGYTF.

The V gene is TRBV12-5, the J gene TRBJ1-1, with a possible D match to TRBD1 (5 bases). CDR3 size: 12 residues. The ends were cut back, 5 bases at V and 3 bases at J, with 7 bases in the middle. Germline V gene sequence: CDR1 LGHNT, CDR2 FRNRAP. The CDR3 coding sequence is TGTGCTAGTGGTATCAGGGACACTGAAGCTTTCTTT. It is translated as CASGIRDTEAFF.

This sequence joins TRBV28 and TRBJ1-2, with TRBD1 as a possible D gene (5 bases). Germline values: CDR1 MDHEN, CDR2 SYDVKM. V lost 10 bases and J 8 bases, leaving 32 bases between the germline ends. CDR3 size: 17 residues. The DNA for the CDR3 is TGTGCCACGGTCATTACAGGCCTGACGGATCCCCAAGACGGCTACACCTTC. Translated, it gives CATVITGLTDPQDGYTF.

The CDR3 DNA reads TGTGCCAGCAGATGGGAGATCTACGAGCAGTACTTC. Protein product: CASRWEIYEQYF. V usage is TRBV2 and J usage is TRBJ2-7, with D possibly TRBD2 on 5 matching bases. Germline V gene sequence: CDR1 SNHLY, CDR2 FYNNEI. The CDR3 runs to 12 residues. The ends were cut back, 6 bases at V and 3 bases at J, with 9 bases in the middle.

The chain is built from TRBV6-1 and TRBJ2-5; D unclear. The CDR3 runs 16 residues. The V gene lost 0 bases and the J gene lost 5 bases, with 16 bases spanning the gap. Germline CDR1 and CDR2: MNHNS and SASEGT. CDR3 nucleotide sequence: TGTGCCAGCAGTGAAGCTGGGCACCCTGACGGGGAGACCCAGTACTTC. This codes for CASSEAGHPDGETQYF.